The 29 T cell receptor beta chains below come from one sample, sequenced in a study of blood T cells in healthy people across ages. The second PCR ran roughly 7 to 12 cycles with a sample-barcoded 5' primer and J-beta primers. In TCRdb, the 5' RACE reads were re-called with MiXCR into one record per CDR3 protein. The table records approximately 1.5 million distinct CDR3 sequences, approximately 43% of them present only once. The sequenced material came from blood. The receptors come from a woman between 18 and 29 years old in good health.

The chain joins TRBV29-1 to TRBJ2-1; weak D call: TRBD2 (5 bases). The CDR3 contains 15 residues. The germline gives CDR1 SQVTM, CDR2 ANQGSEA. V was trimmed by 2 bases and J by 6 bases, leaving 17 bases between them. The CDR3 loop reads CSVEPDTRRINEQFF. CDR3 sequence (DNA): TGCAGCGTTGAACCCGACACCCGGAGGATCAATGAGCAGTTCTTC.

CDR3 nucleotides: TGCAGTGCATCCGACGATAGCTACACTGAAGCTTTCTTT. Encoded protein: CSASDDSYTEAFF. The chain employs TRBV20-1 and TRBJ1-1; D not resolved. CDR1 is DFQATT, CDR2 SNEGSKA, per germline (reference sequence). This CDR3 is built from 13 residues. Trimming pared 6 bases from V and 3 bases from J, leaving 14 bases between.

This clonotype was counted ten times or more. This chain joins TRBV27 and TRBJ2-3, with 7 bases identical to TRBD1. The CDR3 length is 14 residues. Germline CDR1 and CDR2: MNHEY and SMNVEV (reference sequence). V was pared by 2 bases and J by 2 bases, with 1 base of the junction left unmatched. Here the CDR3 reads CASSLTGATDTQYF. DNA for the CDR3: TGTGCCAGCAGTTTAACAGGGGCCACAGATACGCAGTATTTT.

DNA of the CDR3: TGTGCCAGCAGCCCGAGGGGAGGGAAGGAAAAACTGTTTTTT. It encodes CASSPRGGKEKLFF. The chain recombines TRBV7-9 with TRBJ1-4, with a possible D match to TRBD1 (5 bases). V was trimmed by 5 bases and J by 8 bases, leaving 15 bases between them. The CDR3 loop spans 14 amino acids. Germline CDR1 is SEHNR and CDR2 is FQNEAQ (reference sequence).

On this clonotype: One junction end disagrees with the germline gene, perhaps due to a read error. The rearrangement joins TRBV11-2 to TRBJ2-7; no definite D call. The CDR3 sequence is 13 residues long. CDR1 is SGHAT and CDR2 is FQNNGV in the germline V gene. The CDR3 spells CAGSVARAYEQYF. DNA for the CDR3: TGTGCCGGCAGCGTCGCCCGGGCGTACGAGCAGTACTTC.

The chain uses TRBV7-2 and TRBJ1-5, with D unresolved. The CDR3 extends over 12 amino acids. Per germline, CDR1 SGHTA and CDR2 FQGNSA. Trimming stripped 0 bases from V and 10 bases from J, with 7 bases between. CDR3 bases: TGTGCCAGCAGCTTAGCGCTGGGCCCCCAGCATTTT. It translates to CASSLALGPQHF.

This clonotype was seen only a few times. Since a much larger clone is just one base distant, this may be a read error. The chain is built from TRBV15 and TRBJ2-1, with a possible D match to TRBD1 (5 bases). V lost 0 bases and J 10 bases, leaving 13 bases between the germline ends. Germline loops: CDR1 LNHNV, CDR2 YYDKDF (reference sequence). The CDR3 runs to 14 residues. CDR3 nucleotide sequence: TGTGCCACCAGCAGAGAGGCAGGGAAATACGAGCAGTTCTTC. Translating gives CATSREAGKYEQFF. Full variable domain (missing parts from reference TRBV15 and TRBJ2-1): DAMVIQNPRYQVTQFGKPVTLSCSQTLNHNVMYWYQQKSSQAPKLLFHYYDKDFNNEADTPDNFQSRRPNTSFCFLDIRSPGLGDTAMYLCATSREAGKYEQFFGPGTRLTVL.

This clonotype was observed a few times. V is TRBV10-2 and J is TRBJ2-4; TRBD1 matches at 11 bases. Germline V gene data show CDR1 as WSHSY and CDR2 as SAAADI. CDR3 length: 14 amino acids. The V gene end was trimmed by 3 bases and the J gene end by 7 bases; junction bases not matched to a gene: 2. The CDR3 loop reads CASSDRDRGNIQYF. For the CDR3, the DNA is TGCGCCAGCAGTGACCGGGACAGGGGGAACATTCAGTACTTC.

The chain is built from TRBV27 and TRBJ1-2; D gene unclear. V was shortened by 3 bases and J by 7 bases, with 15 bases between the two germline ends. The germline CDR1 and CDR2 sequences are MNHEY and SMNVEV (reference sequence). CDR3 length: 14 residues. The CDR3 DNA follows: TGTGCCAGCAGTTTCAGTTTCGCGGTTCCTGGCTACACCTTC. Translated: CASSFSFAVPGYTF.

This clonotype was counted between two and nine times. This chain connects TRBV5-6 to TRBJ1-2; D may be TRBD1 (5 bases). Germline V gene lookup returns CDR1 SGHDT and CDR2 YYEEEE. Between the trimmed V and J ends, which lost 6 bases and 4 bases, there was a span of 22 bases. This CDR3 comprises 16 residues. This CDR3 is CASNSQTGRRSYGYTF. CDR3 bases: TGTGCCAGCAACTCCCAGACGGGACGCCGGAGCTATGGCTACACCTTC. The whole variable domain, remainder taken from reference TRBV5-6 and TRBJ1-2, is DAGVTQSPTHLIKTRGQQVTLRCSPKSGHDTVSWYQQALGQGPQFIFQYYEEEERQRGNFPDRFSGHQFPNYSSELNVNALLLGDSALYLCASNSQTGRRSYGYTFGSGTRLTVV.

The chain carries TRBV6-5 and TRBJ2-2, with D perhaps TRBD1 (6 bases). This CDR3 comprises 14 residues. Germline V gene data show CDR1 as MNHEY and CDR2 as SVGAGI. Between the trimmed V and J ends, which lost 6 bases and 4 bases, there was a span of 12 bases. CDR3 protein: CASRYDRFTGELFF. The CDR3 DNA is TGTGCCAGCAGATACGACAGGTTCACCGGGGAGCTGTTTTTT.

The chain is built from TRBV3-1 and TRBJ1-6; the match to TRBD1 covers 11 bases. Germline CDR1 and CDR2: LGHDT and YNNKEL (reference sequence). The junction had 4 bases not matched to a gene; V was cut back by 3 bases and J by 3 bases. The CDR3 runs 17 residues. As DNA, the CDR3 is TGTGCCAGCAGCCACCGGACAGGGGGCAACTATAATTCACCCCTCCACTTT. Its translation is CASSHRTGGNYNSPLHF.

This clonotype was picked up a small number of times. The chain joins TRBV7-9 to TRBJ2-3, with 14 nucleotides matching TRBD2. The CDR3 consists of 16 residues. J gave up 4 bases and V 6 bases, and 6 bases lay outside the gene matches. CDR1 is SEHNR and CDR2 is FQNEAQ in the germline V gene (reference sequence). The chain's CDR3 is CASSPGTSGSADTQYF. The DNA for the CDR3 is TGTGCCAGCAGTCCCGGGACTAGCGGGAGCGCAGATACGCAGTATTTT.

V is TRBV27 and J is TRBJ2-1, with D maybe TRBD1 (6 bases). Trimming took 3 bases from V and 4 from J, leaving 10 bases between them. CDR1 and CDR2 from the germline V gene are MNHEY and SMNVEV (reference sequence). The CDR3 extends over 14 amino acids. The CDR3, as DNA: TGTGCCAGCAGTTTGACGAGGGGGTACAATGAGCAGTTCTTC. Amino acid sequence: CASSLTRGYNEQFF.

The rearrangement uses TRBV10-3 and TRBJ2-3; unclear D gene. This CDR3 has 16 amino acids. Trimming stripped 0 bases from V and 4 bases from J, with 14 bases between. Germline CDR1 ENHRY, CDR2 SYGVKD. Written as DNA, the CDR3 is TGTGCCATCAGTGAGTCGAATTTGGTGTCAGCAGATACGCAGTATTTT. Translating gives CAISESNLVSADTQYF.

The chain couples TRBV6-5 to TRBJ1-3, with D tentatively TRBD1 (6 bases). CDR3 length: 15 amino acids. The V gene lost 2 bases and the J gene lost 2 bases, with 10 bases spanning the gap. CDR1 and CDR2 (germline): MNHEY, SVGAGI. CDR3 DNA: TGTGCCAGCAGTTACGGTCAGGGGACTGGAAACACCATATATTTT. Translation gives CASSYGQGTGNTIYF.

This clonotype was found a few times. The junction shows a germline mismatch at one end, possibly a read error. V and J are TRBV30 and TRBJ2-1; the match to TRBD2 covers 7 bases. Germline loops: CDR1 GTSNPN, CDR2 SVGIG (reference sequence). The CDR3 has 15 residues. In DNA form, the CDR3 reads TGTGCCTGGAGTGTGGACTCGCGGGGGAACAATGAGAAGTTCTTC. Protein product: CAWSVDSRGNNEKFF.

V and J are TRBV7-2 and TRBJ2-7; 10 bases align to TRBD2. This CDR3 spans 17 amino acids. Trimming cost V 5 bases and J 7 bases; bases outside gene matches: 17. Germline CDR1 SGHTA, CDR2 FQGNSA. The CDR3 loop is CASSLFLTSGIYNEQYF. The CDR3, as DNA: TGTGCCAGCAGCCTCTTCCTCACTAGCGGGATATACAATGAGCAGTACTTC. The whole variable domain, filled in from reference TRBV7-2 and TRBJ2-7, reads GAGVSQSPSNKVTEKGKDVELRCDPISGHTALYWYRQSLGQGLEFLIYFQGNSAPDKSGLPSDRFSAERTGGSVSTLTIQRTQQEDSAVYLCASSLFLTSGIYNEQYFGPGTRLTVT.

Regarding this clonotype: The junction and the germline gene differ at one end; a read error may be behind it. The rearrangement uses TRBV7-2 and TRBJ2-4, with D perhaps assigned TRBD1 or TRBD2 (6 bases each). Germline-derived CDR1 and CDR2 are SGHTA and FQGNSA. The CDR3 spans 16 residues. Here the CDR3 reads CASRLGGPIAKNTQYF. The CDR3 DNA reads TGTGCCAGCAGGTTGGGGGGCCCCATAGCCAAAAACACTCAGTACTTC.

The chain carries TRBV12-3 or TRBV12-4 and TRBJ2-1; TRBD1 matches 8 bases. The CDR3 runs 14 residues. V lost 3 bases to trimming and J lost 8 bases; unmatched junction nucleotides: 6. The CDR3 coding sequence is TGTGCCAGCAGTTTCGGACAGGGTGCGCATGAGCAGTTCTTC. This sequence encodes CASSFGQGAHEQFF.

This clonotype was observed many times. This chain uses TRBV2 with TRBJ2-3, with D perhaps matching TRBD2 (6 bases). V was clipped by 6 bases and J by 0 bases, with 7 bases between them. The germline CDR1 and CDR2 sequences are SNHLY and FYNNEI. The CDR3 loop spans 13 amino acids. The CDR3 DNA reads as TGTGCCAGCAGCCGGGAGAGCACAGATACGCAGTATTTT. This encodes CASSRESTDTQYF.

With respect to this clonotype: A junction boundary mismatches the germline segment, possibly from a read error. The CDR3 loop reads CTSSPGPRNEQFF. Written as DNA, the CDR3 is TGTACCAGCAGCCCGGGACCTCGCAATGAGCAGTTCTTC. The rearrangement links TRBV7-9 to TRBJ2-1; D possibly matches TRBD1 or TRBD2 (5 bases each). Germline V gives CDR1 SEHNR, CDR2 FQNEAQ (reference sequence). This CDR3 comprises 13 residues.

The chain has TRBV7-9 and TRBJ2-4; D is perhaps TRBD1 or TRBD2 (5 bases each). The CDR3 runs 16 residues. V lost 2 bases, J lost 0 bases, and 11 bases lay in between. Germline lookup yields CDR1 SEHNR and CDR2 FQNEAQ (reference sequence). CDR3 region: CASSLSGRLAKNIQYF. CDR3 nucleotides: TGTGCCAGCAGCTTATCGGGACGCTTAGCCAAAAACATTCAGTACTTC.

The chain is built from TRBV28 and TRBJ2-2, with TRBD1 identical over 9 bases. Germline V gene lookup returns CDR1 MDHEN and CDR2 SYDVKM. With V trimmed by 5 bases and J by 6 bases, 7 bases remained unmatched. There are 15 residues in the CDR3. The CDR3 bases are TGTGCCAGCAGTAGAGGGGACAGGGATCCCGGGGAGCTGTTTTTT. Its translation is CASSRGDRDPGELFF.

The chain uses TRBV20-1 and TRBJ1-1; D gene uncertain. V lost 4 bases and J 0 bases, leaving 9 bases between the germline ends. The germline CDR1 and CDR2 sequences are DFQATT and SNEGSKA (reference sequence). This CDR3 region has 13 residues. CDR3 sequence: CSAKNYLNTEAFF. The CDR3 nucleotides read TGCAGTGCTAAAAACTACCTGAACACTGAAGCTTTCTTT.

This clonotype was seen a few times. The chain combines TRBV7-8 with TRBJ2-7; 10 bases are shared with TRBD2. J was trimmed by 7 bases and V by 2 bases; bases with no gene match: 5. This CDR3 contains 14 residues. CDR1 and CDR2 (germline): SGHVS, FQNEAQ. In nucleotides, the CDR3 is TGTGCCAGCAGCTTATCGCTAGCGGGAGAGGAGCAGTACTTC. Its protein is CASSLSLAGEEQYF.

This clonotype was counted only a few times. A junction boundary mismatches the germline segment, possibly from a read error. V is TRBV20-1 and J is TRBJ2-5; D is unclear. This CDR3 has 9 residues. Germline CDR1 DFQATT, CDR2 SNEGSKA (reference sequence). The CDR3: CSARETQYF. The CDR3 DNA sequence: TGCAGTGCCAGAGAGACCCAGTACTTC.

The chain employs TRBV24-1 and TRBJ2-3, with 7 bases matching TRBD1. The CDR3 runs to 16 residues. V trimming: 3 bases; J trimming: 4 bases; junction bases outside the gene matches: 9. Per the germline V gene, CDR1 is KGHDR and CDR2 is SFDVKD. The DNA for the CDR3 is TGTGCCACCAGTGATGGTGGCTGGCAGGGGGCAGATACGCAGTATTTT. Translating it yields CATSDGGWQGADTQYF.

There are a few counts of this clonotype. This chain joins TRBV4-3 and TRBJ2-5; no reliable D call. This CDR3 contains 14 residues. Between the trimmed V and J ends, which lost 0 bases and 2 bases, there was a span of 7 bases. Germline loops: CDR1 LGHNA, CDR2 YSLEER. CDR3 sequence: CASSQEVWQETQYF. CDR3 in DNA: TGCGCCAGCAGCCAAGAGGTCTGGCAAGAGACCCAGTACTTC.